This T cell receptor (beta chain) originates from a study of T cells in Graves' hyperthyroidism and ophthalmopathy. Amplification of TCR beta CDR3 regions was performed using RNA transcripts as template. HTBI primers were used for first-round RT-PCR of the TCR CDR3. TCRdb reprocessed the multiplex PCR reads via MiXCR and lists one record per CDR3 protein. The repertoire holds roughly 740,000 distinct CDR3 sequences, with about a sixth as singletons. This clonotype was recorded a few times. Its antigen is unknown. Graves' hyperthyroidism was deemed stable absent ophthalmopathy progression within 18 months. Findings of the study overall: Prediction of ophthalmopathy progression came a median about 6 months pre-onset.

The ends were cut back, 3 bases at V and 0 bases at J, with 6 bases in the middle. This CDR3 has 14 amino acids. Per germline, CDR1 LNHDA and CDR2 SQIVND (reference sequence). The source is a man between 18 and 29 years old with Graves' hyperthyroidism. The sample consisted of blood. This chain connects TRBV19 to TRBJ2-1; D ambiguous. This CDR3 reads CASSIRLSYNEQFF. CDR3 nucleotide sequence: TGTGCCAGTAGTATTCGGCTCTCCTACAATGAGCAGTTCTTC.